This T cell receptor beta chain was recorded in a study of blood T cell repertoires in COVID-19. The table lists this clone with a count of one. Using immunoSEQ multiplex PCR, the repertoire was profiled, and TCRdb retains in-frame clones only, with some absent. The profile shows about 190,000 clones, roughly four fifths of them singletons. Per germline, CDR1 LGHNA and CDR2 YNFKEQ. V gave up 1 base and J gave up 0 bases; unmatched junction bases: 6. The CDR3 sequence is 16 residues long. This sequence joins TRBV4-2 and TRBJ2-7; 7 bases are shared with TRBD1. The sequenced sample was peripheral blood. The receptor's source is a man in his forties or fifties who had recovered from COVID-19. The CDR3 DNA is TGTGCCAGCAGCCAAGGCGACAGGGCAAACTCCTACGAGCAGTACTTC. This encodes CASSQGDRANSYEQYF.